This section outlines one T cell receptor (beta chain) sequence together with its context. Its antigen is unknown. Germline V lookup: CDR1 SGHDN, CDR2 FVKESK. Between the trimmed V and J ends, which lost 4 bases and 15 bases, there was a span of 13 bases. This CDR3 contains 11 residues. Measured with immunoSEQ multiplex PCR; TCRdb has only the in-frame clones, and not every one. Of 150,000 or so clones listed, approximately 85% are singletons. The data derive from a study of cytotoxic CD8 clonotypes in ibrutinib-treated CLL. Study overall: Response samples followed a median about twelve months of treatment, range 6 to 36. There were, on average, nearly 260,000 productive templates and around 90,000 productive rearrangements per sample.

Findings of the study overall: Baseline clonality was higher than in age-matched healthy donors and moved in step with circulating CD8+ T-cell counts. Having risen at ibrutinib response, clonality had fallen back toward baseline by progression.

The source material was PBMCs, sampled after 24 months of ibrutinib treatment. The clonotype originates from a human donor with chronic lymphocytic leukemia. The chain carries TRBV14 and TRBJ2-1; D possibly corresponds to TRBD1 (6 bases). CDR3: CASSPRQVTFF. CDR3 DNA sequence: TGTGCCAGCAGCCCAAGACAGGTCACGTTCTTC.